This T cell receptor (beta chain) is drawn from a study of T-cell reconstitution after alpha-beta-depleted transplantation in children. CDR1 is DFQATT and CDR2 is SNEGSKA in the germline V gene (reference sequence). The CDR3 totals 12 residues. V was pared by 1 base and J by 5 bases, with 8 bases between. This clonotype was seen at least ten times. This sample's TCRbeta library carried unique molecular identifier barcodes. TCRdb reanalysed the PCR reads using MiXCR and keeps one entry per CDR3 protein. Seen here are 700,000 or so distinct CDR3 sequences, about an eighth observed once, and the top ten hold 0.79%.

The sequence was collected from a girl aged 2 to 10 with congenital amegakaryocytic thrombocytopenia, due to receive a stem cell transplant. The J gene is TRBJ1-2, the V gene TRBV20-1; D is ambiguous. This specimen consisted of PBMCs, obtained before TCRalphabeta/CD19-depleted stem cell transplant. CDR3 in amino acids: CSARVPSYGYTF. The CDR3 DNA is TGCAGTGCTAGAGTCCCCTCATATGGCTACACCTTC.